This T cell receptor beta chain comes out of a study of cytomegalovirus exposure and HLA in healthy donors. Study in general: Unique TCR beta sequences numbering some 120 million came from about 179 million T cells in an earlier analysis.

Concerning this clone itself: Antigen unknown.

The PCR had 60 Vbeta and 13 Jbeta primers. TCRdb's table, derived via immunoSEQ multiplex PCR, lists solely in-frame clones and lacks some. The table shows 100,000 to 150,000 clones, with around 85% occurring only once. The CDR3 spans 13 residues. The V and J ends lost 4 bases and 7 bases, in that order; junction bases with no gene match: 4. The V gene's germline CDR1 is SGHNT and CDR2 YENEEA. Study observations and caveats: Later analysis identified a missense DCLRE1C variant that was linked to TCR beta V- and J-gene trimming. Differences between HLA loci emerged in a later analysis of TCR association rates, with DRB1 most and HLA-C fewest.

Sequenced sample: PBMCs. This sequence originates from a boy aged 5-17 years in good health and CMV-seronegative. The chain has TRBV11-3 and TRBJ2-1, with 7 bases that match TRBD2. CDR3 protein: CASSSSGINEQFF. The CDR3 coding sequence is TGTGCCAGCAGCTCGAGCGGGATTAATGAGCAGTTCTTC.